Each of the 8 T cell receptor beta chains below was sequenced from the same sample in a study of cytomegalovirus exposure and HLA in healthy donors. Assay used: immunoSEQ multiplex PCR; TCRdb lists only in-frame clones, some missing. Among 160,000 or so clones, about 88% were seen once, and the ten largest hold 2.5% to 3%. Sequencing input: PBMCs. The receptors shown here come from a man aged 18 to 30 in good health and CMV-seronegative.

This chain uses TRBV5-1 with TRBJ1-5, with 8 bases that match TRBD1. From germline, CDR1 is SGHRS and CDR2 YFSETQ. CDR3 length equals 15 residues. With 4 bases clipped from V and 2 bases from J, the junction kept 5 bases outside the gene matches. The CDR3 reads CASSPGQGGNQPQHF. CDR3 sequence (DNA): TGCGCCAGCAGCCCCGGACAGGGAGGCAATCAGCCCCAGCATTTT.

The chain couples TRBV4-2 to TRBJ2-5; D may be TRBD1 (6 bases). Trimming removed 3 bases from V and 2 bases from J, with 13 bases in between. The CDR3 length is 15 residues. Germline values: CDR1 LGHNA, CDR2 YNFKEQ. CDR3 amino acids: CASSQDPDSQETQYF. The CDR3 DNA sequence: TGTGCCAGCAGCCAGGACCCGGACAGTCAAGAGACCCAGTACTTC.

V usage is TRBV13 and J usage is TRBJ2-1, with 10 bases identical to TRBD2. Per germline, CDR1 PRHDT and CDR2 FYEKMQ (reference sequence). The junction had 9 bases not matched to a gene; V was cut back by 5 bases and J by 5 bases. The CDR3 spans 16 residues. The CDR3 loop is CASSPWTSGMNNEQFF. CDR3 sequence (DNA): TGTGCCAGCAGCCCTTGGACTAGCGGAATGAACAATGAGCAGTTCTTC.

The chain employs TRBV4-1 and TRBJ1-5, with D possibly TRBD1 on 5 matching bases. V was shortened by 0 bases and J by 1 base, with 7 bases between the two germline ends. Germline assignment: CDR1 MGHRA and CDR2 YSYEKL. The CDR3 runs 15 residues. CDR3 bases: TGCGCCAGCAGCCAAGATCAGGGAAGCAATCAGCCCCAGCATTTT. Its protein product is CASSQDQGSNQPQHF.

This chain joins TRBV6-5 and TRBJ2-7, with unresolved D. This CDR3 has 13 residues. V gave up 0 bases and J gave up 6 bases, with 9 bases separating them. Germline CDR1 is MNHEY and CDR2 is SVGAGI. DNA of the CDR3: TGTGCCAGCAGTTACTCGAGACAATCCGAGCAGTACTTC. Residues: CASSYSRQSEQYF.

This sequence joins TRBV6-5 and TRBJ1-5, with 7 bases fitting TRBD1. Per germline, CDR1 MNHEY and CDR2 SVGAGI. V shed 6 bases and J 2 bases; nucleotides not matched to a gene: 4. The CDR3 has 14 amino acids. CDR3 amino acids: CASSPTGGNQPQHF. Written as DNA, the CDR3 is TGTGCCAGCAGCCCTACAGGGGGCAATCAGCCCCAGCATTTT.

This chain links TRBV13 with TRBJ2-2; D gene unclear. The CDR3 runs to 15 residues. The V end was cut by 5 bases, the J end by 6 bases, with 16 bases between. CDR1 and CDR2 (germline): PRHDT, FYEKMQ (reference sequence). The CDR3 DNA reads TGTGCCAGCAGCCCCTCCGACACGGCAGCCGGGGAGCTGTTTTTT. Protein sequence: CASSPSDTAAGELFF. The complete variable domain, with remaining parts taken from reference TRBV13 and TRBJ2-2, reads AAGVIQSPRHLIKEKRETATLKCYPIPRHDTVYWYQQGPGQDPQFLISFYEKMQSDKGSIPDRFSAQQFSDYHSELNMSSLELGDSALYFCASSPSDTAAGELFFGEGSRLTVL.

V usage is TRBV29-1 and J usage is TRBJ1-5; no definite D call. Germline CDR1 is SQVTM and CDR2 is ANQGSEA. CDR3 size: 12 residues. Trimming took 6 bases from V and 0 from J, leaving 6 bases between them. The CDR3 is CSVRDSNQPQHF. The CDR3 DNA sequence: TGCAGCGTAAGAGATAGCAATCAGCCCCAGCATTTT.